The sequence of this TCR beta chain was determined in a study of blood T cell repertoires in COVID-19. The overall study: Material from acute and convalescent COVID-19 was sourced from the United States, Italy and Spain.

This clone was seen a single time. The CDR3 sequence is 15 residues long. V gave up 4 bases and J gave up 3 bases; unmatched junction bases: 7. CDR1 is SGHKS and CDR2 is YYEKEE in the germline V gene (reference sequence). Method: immunoSEQ multiplex PCR; TCRdb's copy keeps in-frame clones and lacks some. The top ten hold 2% to 3% of the sample, which has about 140,000 clones, more than 75% seen once. This clonotype was obtained from a man aged 50-60 years with active COVID-19. Sequencing was carried out using peripheral blood. V usage is TRBV5-5 and J usage is TRBJ1-2, with 9 positions matching TRBD1. The CDR3, as DNA: TGTGCCAGCAGCATCGGACAGGGGCTCGACTATGGCTACACCTTC. It yields the protein CASSIGQGLDYGYTF.